This T cell receptor (beta chain) was sequenced for a study of cytomegalovirus exposure and HLA in healthy donors. This table comes from immunoSEQ multiplex PCR, and its TCRdb copy is limited to in-frame clones, with some not included. The data contain about 180,000 clones, roughly nine tenths of them singletons. Per germline, CDR1 SGDLS and CDR2 YYNGEE. V shed 3 bases and J shed 3 bases, with 10 bases lying between them. This CDR3 comprises 13 residues. The chain is built from TRBV9 and TRBJ2-7, with no clear D. The material sequenced was PBMCs. The origin of this receptor is a man in his late teens or twenties in good health and CMV-seropositive. The CDR3 DNA follows: TGTGCCAGCAGCGCTGACATGCGCTACGAGCAGTACTTC. Protein: CASSADMRYEQYF.